In this sample, the clone carrying this TCR beta chain turned up once. The antigen is unknown. This entry comes from a study of T cell responses to AZD1222 COVID-19 vaccine. Study-wide findings and caveats: The repertoires were collected only after the peak T cell response.

The CDR3 has 13 amino acids. V lost 7 bases to trimming and J lost 6 bases; unmatched junction nucleotides: 7. CDR1 and CDR2 (germline): MDHEN, SYDVKM. The assay was immunoSEQ multiplex PCR, and TCRdb's table has in-frame clones only and misses some. The sample holds 120,000 or so clones, around 92% seen once. The TCR originated in an adult in good health. Sequenced material: peripheral blood, taken on day 0 of AZD1222 vaccination. The chain joins TRBV28 to TRBJ1-2; 8 bases are a match to TRBD1. CDR3 DNA: TGTGCCAGCAACCTCGGACAGGGCAATGGCTACACCTTC. It codes for CASNLGQGNGYTF.